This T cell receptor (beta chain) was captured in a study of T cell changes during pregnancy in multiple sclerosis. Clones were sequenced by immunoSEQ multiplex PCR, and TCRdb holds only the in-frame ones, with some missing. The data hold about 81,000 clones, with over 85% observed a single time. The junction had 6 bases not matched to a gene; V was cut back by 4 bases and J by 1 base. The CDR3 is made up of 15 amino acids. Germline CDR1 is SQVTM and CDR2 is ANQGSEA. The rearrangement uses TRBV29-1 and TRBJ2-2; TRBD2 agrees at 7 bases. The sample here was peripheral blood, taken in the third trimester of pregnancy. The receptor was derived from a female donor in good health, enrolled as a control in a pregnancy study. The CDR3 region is CSVVGGGVNTGELFF. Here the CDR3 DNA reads TGCAGCGTTGTCGGTGGGGGGGTGAACACCGGGGAGCTGTTTTTT.